The clone carrying this TCR beta chain appeared a few times. Its antigen is undetermined. Germline CDR1 is MNHEY and CDR2 is SMNVEV (reference sequence). Trimming took off 2 bases at V and 4 bases at J, with 5 bases between the two ends. The CDR3 contains 12 residues. This entry belongs to a study of beta chain features in type 1 diabetes. Every isolated RNA sample was fully reverse transcribed, so sequencing captured expressed TCRB transcripts. Data came from immunoSEQ multiplex PCR; TCRdb stores just in-frame clones and leaves some out. The table lists nearly 250,000 clones, approximately 14% of them singletons. Overall study results and limits: Moderate but significant shortening of TCRB CDR3s was recorded in all four CD4+ subsets from Type 1 diabetes patients. The study found that naive, central memory and Treg TCRB repertoires appeared more similar in patients than in healthy donors.

Sorting with CD45RO/CCR7/CD25/CD127/CD95/CD27 yielded naive, central memory, regulatory and stem-like memory CD4+ cells. This receptor was obtained from a woman aged 40-49 years in good health. Sequencing was performed on naive CD4+ T cells from blood. This chain connects TRBV27 to TRBJ1-1; the D gene is possibly TRBD1 (5 bases). This CDR3 is CASSLRGTEAFF. CDR3 DNA: TGTGCCAGCAGTTTAAGGGGCACTGAAGCTTTCTTT.